This T cell receptor beta chain is from a study of T cells in women clearing cervical HPV infection. General observations from the study: Unknown T-cell numbers per sample may underlie the richness differences. CIN3+ cases had significantly higher TCR repertoire richness than controls, but evenness did not differ.

Repertoires were generated with immunoSEQ multiplex PCR, while TCRdb's copy carries only in-frame clones and drops some. This sample's clone table lists about 20,000 clones. As concerns this clone: As yet, its antigen is unknown. Coverage ceases 3 residues before the CDR3 finishes, and the germline J gene fills in the end.

The germline V gene has CDR1 SQVTM and CDR2 ANQGSEA. Trimming took 0 bases from V and 4 from J, leaving 14 bases between them. The CDR3 spans 15 residues. V is TRBV29-1 and J is TRBJ2-3, with D possibly matching TRBD1 (5 bases). Material: blood buffy coat. The clonotype was recovered from a woman aged 18-70 years with a cervical HPV16 infection that either progressed to CIN3+ or cleared (not recorded which). The CDR3 bases that were read are TGCAGCGTTGAAGATCAGGGCCTGGTGGCAGATACG. It translates to CSVEDQGLVADT. The complete CDR3 reads CSVEDQGLVADTQYF.